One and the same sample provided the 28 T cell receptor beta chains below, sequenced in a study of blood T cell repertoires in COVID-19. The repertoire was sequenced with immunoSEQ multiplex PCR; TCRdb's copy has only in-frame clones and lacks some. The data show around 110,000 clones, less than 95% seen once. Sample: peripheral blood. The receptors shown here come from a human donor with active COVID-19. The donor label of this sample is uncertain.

CDR3 protein: CASSIGQFNYGYTF. As DNA, the CDR3 is TGTGCCAGCAGTATAGGACAGTTTAACTATGGCTACACCTTC. This rearrangement joins TRBV6-5 to TRBJ1-2; D might be TRBD1 (6 bases). Trimming removed 5 bases from V and 1 base from J, with 11 bases in between. Germline CDR1 is MNHEY and CDR2 is SVGAGI. The CDR3 totals 14 residues.

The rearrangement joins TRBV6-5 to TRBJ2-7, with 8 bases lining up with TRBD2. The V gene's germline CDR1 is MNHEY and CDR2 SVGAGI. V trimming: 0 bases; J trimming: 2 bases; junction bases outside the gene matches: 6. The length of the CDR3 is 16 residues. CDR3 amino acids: CASSYSSGRGAYEQYF. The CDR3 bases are TGTGCCAGCAGTTACTCGTCTGGGCGGGGGGCCTACGAGCAGTACTTC.

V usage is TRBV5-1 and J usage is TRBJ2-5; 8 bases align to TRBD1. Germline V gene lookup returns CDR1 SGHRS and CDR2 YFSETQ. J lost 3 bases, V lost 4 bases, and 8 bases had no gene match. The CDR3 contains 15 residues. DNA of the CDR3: TGCGCCAGCAGCCATGGGGACAGGTTAAAAGAGACCCAGTACTTC. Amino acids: CASSHGDRLKETQYF.

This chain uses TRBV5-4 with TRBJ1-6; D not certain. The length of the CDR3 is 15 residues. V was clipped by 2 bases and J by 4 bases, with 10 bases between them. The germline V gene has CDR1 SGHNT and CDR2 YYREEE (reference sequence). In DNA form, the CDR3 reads TGTGCCAGCAGCTTTGATAGCATGTATAATTCACCCCTCCACTTT. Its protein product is CASSFDSMYNSPLHF.

The CDR3, as DNA: TGTGCCAGCAGCTTTAATTCACGGGGGGCCGCCCAAGAGACCCAGTACTTC. This gives the protein CASSFNSRGAAQETQYF. V and J are TRBV7-2 and TRBJ2-5; perhaps TRBD2 as D (7 bases). Germline CDR1 and CDR2: SGHTA and FQGNSA. The CDR3 contains 17 residues. Trimming stripped 3 bases from V and 1 base from J, with 18 bases between.

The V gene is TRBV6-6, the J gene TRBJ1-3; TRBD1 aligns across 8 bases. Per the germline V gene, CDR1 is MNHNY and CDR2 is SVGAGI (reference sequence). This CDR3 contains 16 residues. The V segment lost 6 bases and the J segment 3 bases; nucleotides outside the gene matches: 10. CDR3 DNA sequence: TGTGCCAGCAGACCTCAAGACAGGGGCGGTGGAAACACCATATATTTT. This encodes CASRPQDRGGGNTIYF.

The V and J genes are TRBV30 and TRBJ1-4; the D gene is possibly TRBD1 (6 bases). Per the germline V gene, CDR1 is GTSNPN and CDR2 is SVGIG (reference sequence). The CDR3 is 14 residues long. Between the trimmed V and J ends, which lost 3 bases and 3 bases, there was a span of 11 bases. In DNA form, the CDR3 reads TGTGCCTGGAGCCGGACAGTTCCTAATGAAAAACTGTTTTTT. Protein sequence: CAWSRTVPNEKLFF.

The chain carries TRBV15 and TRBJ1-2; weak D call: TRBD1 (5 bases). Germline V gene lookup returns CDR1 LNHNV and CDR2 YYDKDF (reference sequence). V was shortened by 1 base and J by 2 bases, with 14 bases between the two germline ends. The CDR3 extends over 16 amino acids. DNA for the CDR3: TGTGCCACCAGCAGAGCAACAGGACTATCCAACTATGGCTACACCTTC. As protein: CATSRATGLSNYGYTF.

Here the CDR3 reads CASSPDWGSGWEQYF. CDR3 nucleotide sequence: TGTGCCAGCTCACCCGATTGGGGATCAGGGTGGGAGCAGTACTTC. This chain joins TRBV18 and TRBJ2-7, with a weak D call TRBD1 (5 bases). Germline assignment: CDR1 KGHSH and CDR2 LQKENI. Trimming took 3 bases from V and 7 from J, leaving 19 bases between them. The CDR3 contains 15 residues.

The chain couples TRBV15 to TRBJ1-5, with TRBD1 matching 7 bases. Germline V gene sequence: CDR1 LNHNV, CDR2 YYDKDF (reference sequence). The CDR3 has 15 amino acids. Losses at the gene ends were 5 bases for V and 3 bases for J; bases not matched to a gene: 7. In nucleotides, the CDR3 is TGTGCCACCAGCGGGGGGACAGTTAACAATCAGCCCCAGCATTTT. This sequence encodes CATSGGTVNNQPQHF.

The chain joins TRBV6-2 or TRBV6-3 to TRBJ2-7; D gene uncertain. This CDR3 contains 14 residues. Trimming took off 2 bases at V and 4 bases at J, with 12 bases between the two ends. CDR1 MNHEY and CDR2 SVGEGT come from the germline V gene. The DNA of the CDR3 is TGTGCCAGCAGTTACGCTTTTGCCGGGTACGAGCAGTACTTC. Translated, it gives CASSYAFAGYEQYF.

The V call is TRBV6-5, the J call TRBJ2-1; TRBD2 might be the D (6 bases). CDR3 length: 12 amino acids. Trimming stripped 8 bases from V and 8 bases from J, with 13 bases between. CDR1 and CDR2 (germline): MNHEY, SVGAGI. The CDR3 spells CASCSGGDEQFF. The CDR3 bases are TGTGCCAGCTGCTCGGGCGGGGATGAGCAGTTCTTC.

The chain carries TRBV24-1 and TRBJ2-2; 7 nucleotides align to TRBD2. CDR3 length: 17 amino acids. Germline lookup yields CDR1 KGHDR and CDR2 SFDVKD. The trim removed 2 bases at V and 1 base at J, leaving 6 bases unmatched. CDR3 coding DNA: TGTGCCACCAGTGATTGGGGCGGGGGAATGAACACCGGGGAGCTGTTTTTT. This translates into CATSDWGGGMNTGELFF.

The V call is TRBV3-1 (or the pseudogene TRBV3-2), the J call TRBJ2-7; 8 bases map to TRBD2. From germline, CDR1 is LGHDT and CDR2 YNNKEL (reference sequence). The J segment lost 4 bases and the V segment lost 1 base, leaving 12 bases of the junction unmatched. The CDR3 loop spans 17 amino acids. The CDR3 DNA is TGTGCCAGCAGCCAAGGGAGGATTGCGGGGGGAAGGTACGAGCAGTACTTC. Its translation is CASSQGRIAGGRYEQYF.

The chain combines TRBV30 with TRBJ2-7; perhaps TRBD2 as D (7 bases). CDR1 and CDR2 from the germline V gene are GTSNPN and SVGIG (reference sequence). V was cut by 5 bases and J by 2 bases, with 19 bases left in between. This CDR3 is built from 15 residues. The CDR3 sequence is CAWSPPWGGPYEQYF. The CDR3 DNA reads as TGTGCCTGGTCACCCCCGTGGGGGGGGCCCTACGAGCAGTACTTC.

This chain's CDR3 is CASSEGLAGAGTQYF. CDR3 DNA: TGTGCCAGCAGCGAGGGACTAGCGGGGGCGGGGACGCAGTATTTT. The chain combines TRBV6-4 with TRBJ2-3; 14 nucleotides agree with TRBD2. V dropped 6 bases and J dropped 9; count of bases not matched to a gene: 8. In germline, CDR1 is MRHNA, CDR2 SNTAGT. There are 15 residues in the CDR3.

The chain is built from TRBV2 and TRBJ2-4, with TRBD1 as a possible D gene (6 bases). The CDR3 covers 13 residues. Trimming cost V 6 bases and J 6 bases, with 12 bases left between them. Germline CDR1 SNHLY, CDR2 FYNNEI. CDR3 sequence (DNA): TGTGCCAGCAGGAAACAGGGAATAAACATTCAGTACTTC. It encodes CASRKQGINIQYF.

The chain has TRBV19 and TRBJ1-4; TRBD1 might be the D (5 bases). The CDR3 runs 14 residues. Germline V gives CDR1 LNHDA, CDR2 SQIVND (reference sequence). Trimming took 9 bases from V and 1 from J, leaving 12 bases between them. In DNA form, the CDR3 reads TGTGCCAGCAGCGGGGGAGTAACTAATGAAAAACTGTTTTTT. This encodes CASSGGVTNEKLFF.

CDR3 nucleotides: TGTGCCAGCAGCGCTGCTAGTAACTCCTACGAGCAGTACTTC. It is translated as CASSAASNSYEQYF. This chain links TRBV9 with TRBJ2-7; D ambiguous. The CDR3 length is 14 residues. Germline V gives CDR1 SGDLS, CDR2 YYNGEE. Trimming removed 3 bases from V and 0 bases from J, with 10 bases in between.

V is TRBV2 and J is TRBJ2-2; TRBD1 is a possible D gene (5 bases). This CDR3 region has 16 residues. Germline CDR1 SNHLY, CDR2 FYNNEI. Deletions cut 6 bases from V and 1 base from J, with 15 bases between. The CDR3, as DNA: TGTGCCAGCAGCGATACTCAACAGGTGAACACCGGGGAGCTGTTTTTT. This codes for CASSDTQQVNTGELFF.

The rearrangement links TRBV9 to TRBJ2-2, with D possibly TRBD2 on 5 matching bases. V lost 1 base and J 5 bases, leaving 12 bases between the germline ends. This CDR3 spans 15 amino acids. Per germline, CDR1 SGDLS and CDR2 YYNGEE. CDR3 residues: CASSVSSLVTGELFF. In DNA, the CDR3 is TGTGCCAGCAGCGTATCTAGCTTGGTAACCGGGGAGCTGTTTTTT.

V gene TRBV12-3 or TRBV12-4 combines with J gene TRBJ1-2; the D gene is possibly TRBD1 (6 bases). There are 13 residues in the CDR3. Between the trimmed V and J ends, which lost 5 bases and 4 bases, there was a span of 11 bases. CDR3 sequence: CASSTGHGYGYTF. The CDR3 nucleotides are TGTGCCAGCAGTACGGGACACGGCTATGGCTACACCTTC.

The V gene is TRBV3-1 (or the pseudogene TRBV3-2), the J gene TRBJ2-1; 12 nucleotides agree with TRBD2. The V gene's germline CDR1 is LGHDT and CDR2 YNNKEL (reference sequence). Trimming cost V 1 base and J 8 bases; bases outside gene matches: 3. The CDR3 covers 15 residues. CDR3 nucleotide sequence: TGTGCCAGCAGCCAAGGGACTAGCGGGGTGGATGAGCAGTTCTTC. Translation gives CASSQGTSGVDEQFF.

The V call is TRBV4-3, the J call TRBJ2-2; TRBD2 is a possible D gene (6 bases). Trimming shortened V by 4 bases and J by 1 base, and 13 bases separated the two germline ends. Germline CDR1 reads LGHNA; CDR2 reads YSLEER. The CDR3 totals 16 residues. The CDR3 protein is CASSLTRRGNTGELFF. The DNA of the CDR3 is TGCGCCAGCAGCCTGACCCGGCGGGGGAACACCGGGGAGCTGTTTTTT.

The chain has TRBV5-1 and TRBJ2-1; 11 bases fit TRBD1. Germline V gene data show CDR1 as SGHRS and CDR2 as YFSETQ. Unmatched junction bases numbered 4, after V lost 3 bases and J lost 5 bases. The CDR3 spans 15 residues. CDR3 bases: TGCGCCAGCAGCTCCCGGGACAGGGGGAACAATGAGCAGTTCTTC. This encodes CASSSRDRGNNEQFF.

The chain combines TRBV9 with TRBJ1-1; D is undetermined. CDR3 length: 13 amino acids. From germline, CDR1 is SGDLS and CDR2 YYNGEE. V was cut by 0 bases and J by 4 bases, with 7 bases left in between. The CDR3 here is CASSVVGSTEAFF. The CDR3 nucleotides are TGTGCCAGCAGCGTAGTTGGCAGCACTGAAGCTTTCTTT.

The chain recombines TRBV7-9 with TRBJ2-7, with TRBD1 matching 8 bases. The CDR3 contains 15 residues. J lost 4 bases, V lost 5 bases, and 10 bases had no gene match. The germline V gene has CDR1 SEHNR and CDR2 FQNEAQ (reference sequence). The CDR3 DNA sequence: TGTGCCAGCAGCGACAGACAGGGGTCTACGTACGAGCAGTACTTC. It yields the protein CASSDRQGSTYEQYF. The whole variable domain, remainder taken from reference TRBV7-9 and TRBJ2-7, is DTGVSQNPRHKITKRGQNVTFRCDPISEHNRLYWYRQTLGQGPEFLTYFQNEAQLEKSRLLSDRFSAERPKGSFSTLEIQRTEQGDSAMYLCASSDRQGSTYEQYFGPGTRLTVT.

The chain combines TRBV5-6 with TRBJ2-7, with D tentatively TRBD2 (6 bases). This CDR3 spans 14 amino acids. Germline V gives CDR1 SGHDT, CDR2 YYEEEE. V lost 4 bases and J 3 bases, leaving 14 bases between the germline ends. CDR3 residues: CASSNPGGIYEQYF. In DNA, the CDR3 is TGTGCCAGCAGCAACCCTGGGGGGATCTACGAGCAGTACTTC.